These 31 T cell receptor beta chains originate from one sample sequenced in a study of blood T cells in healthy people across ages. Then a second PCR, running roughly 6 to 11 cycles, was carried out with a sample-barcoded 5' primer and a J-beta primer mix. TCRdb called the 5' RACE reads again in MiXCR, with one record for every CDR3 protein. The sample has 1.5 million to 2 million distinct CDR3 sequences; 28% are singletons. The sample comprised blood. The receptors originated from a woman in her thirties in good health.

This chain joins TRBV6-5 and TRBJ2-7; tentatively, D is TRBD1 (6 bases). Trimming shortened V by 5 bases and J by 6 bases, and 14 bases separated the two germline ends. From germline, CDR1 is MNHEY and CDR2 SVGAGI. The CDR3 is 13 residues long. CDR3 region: CASSNRVGTEQYF. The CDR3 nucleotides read TGTGCCAGCAGTAACAGGGTGGGCACCGAGCAGTACTTC.

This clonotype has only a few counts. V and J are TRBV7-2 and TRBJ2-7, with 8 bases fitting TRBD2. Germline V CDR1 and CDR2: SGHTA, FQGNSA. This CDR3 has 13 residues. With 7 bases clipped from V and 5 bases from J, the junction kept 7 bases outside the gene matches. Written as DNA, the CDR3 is TGTGCCAGCACCGACCGGGGGGGCCACGAGCAGTACTTC. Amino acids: CASTDRGGHEQYF. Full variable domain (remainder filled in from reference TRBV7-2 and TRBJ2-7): GAGVSQSPSNKVTEKGKDVELRCDPISGHTALYWYRQSLGQGLEFLIYFQGNSAPDKSGLPSDRFSAERTGGSVSTLTIQRTQQEDSAVYLCASTDRGGHEQYFGPGTRLTVT.

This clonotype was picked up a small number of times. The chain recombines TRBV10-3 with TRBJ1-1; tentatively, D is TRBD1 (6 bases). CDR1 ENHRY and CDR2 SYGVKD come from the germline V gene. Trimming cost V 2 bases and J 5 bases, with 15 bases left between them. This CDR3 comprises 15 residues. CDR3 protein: CAISEGTGLVTEAFF. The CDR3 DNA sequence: TGTGCCATCAGTGAGGGTACAGGGTTGGTGACTGAAGCTTTCTTT.

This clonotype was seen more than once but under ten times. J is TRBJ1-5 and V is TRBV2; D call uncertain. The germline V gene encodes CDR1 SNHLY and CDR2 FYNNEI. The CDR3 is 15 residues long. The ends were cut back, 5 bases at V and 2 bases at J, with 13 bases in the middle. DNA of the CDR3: TGTGCCAGCAGTAGGACGGAGGTTGGCAATCAGCCCCAGCATTTT. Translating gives CASSRTEVGNQPQHF.

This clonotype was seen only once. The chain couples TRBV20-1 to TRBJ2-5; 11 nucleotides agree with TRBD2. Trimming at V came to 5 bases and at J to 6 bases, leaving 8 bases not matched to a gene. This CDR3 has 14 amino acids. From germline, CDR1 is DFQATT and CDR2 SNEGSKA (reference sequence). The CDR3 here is CSAGTSGGIQTQYF. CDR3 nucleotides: TGCAGTGCTGGTACTAGCGGGGGTATCCAGACCCAGTACTTC.

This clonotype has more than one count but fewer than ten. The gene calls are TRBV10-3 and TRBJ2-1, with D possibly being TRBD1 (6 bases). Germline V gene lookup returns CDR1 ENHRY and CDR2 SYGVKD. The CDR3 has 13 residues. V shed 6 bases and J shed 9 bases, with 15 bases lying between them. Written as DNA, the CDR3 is TGTGCCATCAGGGAATCAGGGGATAGTGAGCAGTTCTTC. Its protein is CAIRESGDSEQFF.

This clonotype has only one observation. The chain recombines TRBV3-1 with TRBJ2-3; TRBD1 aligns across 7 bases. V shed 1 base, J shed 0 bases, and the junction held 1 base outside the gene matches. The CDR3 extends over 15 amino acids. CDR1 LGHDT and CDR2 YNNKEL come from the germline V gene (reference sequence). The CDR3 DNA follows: TGTGCCAGCAGCCAAGTACAGGGGAGCACAGATACGCAGTATTTT. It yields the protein CASSQVQGSTDTQYF.

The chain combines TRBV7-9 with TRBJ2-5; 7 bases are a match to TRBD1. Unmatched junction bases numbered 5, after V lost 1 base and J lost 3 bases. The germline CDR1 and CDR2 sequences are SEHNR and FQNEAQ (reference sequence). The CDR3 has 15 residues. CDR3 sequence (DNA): TGTGCCAGCAGCTTAGGGGGACAGATAAAAGAGACCCAGTACTTC. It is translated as CASSLGGQIKETQYF.

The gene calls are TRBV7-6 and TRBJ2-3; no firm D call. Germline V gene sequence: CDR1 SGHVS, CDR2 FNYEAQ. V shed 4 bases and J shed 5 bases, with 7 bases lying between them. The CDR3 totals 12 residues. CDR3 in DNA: TGTGCCAGCAGCTCGTCACAAGATACGCAGTATTTT. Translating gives CASSSSQDTQYF.

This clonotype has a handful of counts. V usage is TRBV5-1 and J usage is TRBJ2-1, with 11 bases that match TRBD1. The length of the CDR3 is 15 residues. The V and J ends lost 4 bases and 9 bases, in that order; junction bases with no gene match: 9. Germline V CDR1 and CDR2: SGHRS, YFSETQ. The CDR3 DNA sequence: TGCGCCAGCAGCCCGGACAGGGGGCGCTTGGCTGAGCAGTTCTTC. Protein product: CASSPDRGRLAEQFF.

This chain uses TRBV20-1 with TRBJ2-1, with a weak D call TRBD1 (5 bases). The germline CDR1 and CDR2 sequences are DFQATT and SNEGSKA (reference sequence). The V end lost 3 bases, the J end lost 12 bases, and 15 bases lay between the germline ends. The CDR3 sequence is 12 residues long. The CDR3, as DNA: TGCAGTGCTAGGGCGGACAACCCTCGGCAGTTCTTC. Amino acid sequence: CSARADNPRQFF.

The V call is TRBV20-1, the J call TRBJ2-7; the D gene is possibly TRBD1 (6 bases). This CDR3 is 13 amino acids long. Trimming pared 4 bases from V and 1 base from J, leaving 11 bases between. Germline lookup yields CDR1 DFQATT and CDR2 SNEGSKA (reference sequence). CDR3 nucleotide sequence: TGCAGTGCTAACACAGGGACATCCTACGAGCAGTACTTC. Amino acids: CSANTGTSYEQYF.

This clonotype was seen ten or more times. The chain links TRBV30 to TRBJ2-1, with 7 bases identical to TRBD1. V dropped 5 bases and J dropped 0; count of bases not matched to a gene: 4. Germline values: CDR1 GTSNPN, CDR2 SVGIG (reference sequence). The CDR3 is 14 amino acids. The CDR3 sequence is CAWGTASSYNEQFF. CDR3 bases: TGTGCCTGGGGGACAGCCAGCTCCTACAATGAGCAGTTCTTC.

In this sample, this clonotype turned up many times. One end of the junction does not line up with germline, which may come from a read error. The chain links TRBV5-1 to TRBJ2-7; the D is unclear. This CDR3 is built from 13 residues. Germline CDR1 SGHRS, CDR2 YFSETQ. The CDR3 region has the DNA TGTGCCAGCAGTCTCGACGCCTCCTACGAGCAGTACTTC. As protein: CASSLDASYEQYF.

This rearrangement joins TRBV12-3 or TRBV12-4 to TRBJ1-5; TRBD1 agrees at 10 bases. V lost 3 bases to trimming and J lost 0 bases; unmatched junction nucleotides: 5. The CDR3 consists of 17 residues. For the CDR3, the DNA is TGTGCCAGCAGTTTGTGGGACAGGGGATATAGCAATCAGCCCCAGCATTTT. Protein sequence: CASSLWDRGYSNQPQHF.

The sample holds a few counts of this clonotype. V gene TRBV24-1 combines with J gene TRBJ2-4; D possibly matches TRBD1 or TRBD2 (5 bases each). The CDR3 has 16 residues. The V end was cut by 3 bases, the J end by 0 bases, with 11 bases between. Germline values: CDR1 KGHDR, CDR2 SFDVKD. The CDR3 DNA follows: TGTGCCACCAGTGATCGGGACGGCTCAGCCAAAAACATTCAGTACTTC. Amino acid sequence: CATSDRDGSAKNIQYF.

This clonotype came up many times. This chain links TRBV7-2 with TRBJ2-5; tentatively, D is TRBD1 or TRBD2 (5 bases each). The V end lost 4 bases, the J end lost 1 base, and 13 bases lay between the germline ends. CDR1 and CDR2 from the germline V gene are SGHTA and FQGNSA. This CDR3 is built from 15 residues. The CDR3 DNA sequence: TGTGCCAGCAGCTCCGGGGCTGGGATCCAAGAGACCCAGTACTTC. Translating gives CASSSGAGIQETQYF.

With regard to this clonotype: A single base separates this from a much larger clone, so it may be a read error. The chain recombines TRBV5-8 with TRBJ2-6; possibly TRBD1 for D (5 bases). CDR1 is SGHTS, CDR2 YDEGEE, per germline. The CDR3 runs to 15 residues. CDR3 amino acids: CASSLVLAGANVRTF. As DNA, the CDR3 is TGTGCCAGCAGCTTGGTACTGGCTGGGGCCAACGTCCGGACTTTC.

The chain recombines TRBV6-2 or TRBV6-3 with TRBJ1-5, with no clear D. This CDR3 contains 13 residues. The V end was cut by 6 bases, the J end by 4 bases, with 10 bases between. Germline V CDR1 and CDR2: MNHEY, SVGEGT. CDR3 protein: CASRKDGNQPQHF. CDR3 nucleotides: TGTGCCAGCAGGAAGGACGGGAATCAGCCCCAGCATTTT.

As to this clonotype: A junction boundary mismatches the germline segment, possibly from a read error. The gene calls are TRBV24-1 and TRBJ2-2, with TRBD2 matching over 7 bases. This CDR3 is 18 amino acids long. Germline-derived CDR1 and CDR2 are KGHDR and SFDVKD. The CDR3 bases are TGTGCCACCAGTGATTGGGCCGCAAGCGGGGTGAACACCGGGGAGCGGTTTTTT. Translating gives CATSDWAASGVNTGERFF.

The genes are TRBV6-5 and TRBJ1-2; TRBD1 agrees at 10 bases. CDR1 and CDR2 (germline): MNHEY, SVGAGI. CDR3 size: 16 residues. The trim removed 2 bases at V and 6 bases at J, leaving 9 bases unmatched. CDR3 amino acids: CASSYGTGVFVNGYTF. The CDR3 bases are TGTGCCAGCAGTTACGGGACAGGGGTATTCGTCAATGGCTACACCTTC.

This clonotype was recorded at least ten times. The CDR3 DNA reads TGTGCCTCCGGGGGGTACGAAGAGACCCAGTACTTC. Protein: CASGGYEETQYF. V and J are TRBV10-3 and TRBJ2-5, with 7 bases fitting TRBD2. CDR3 length equals 12 residues. Germline CDR1 ENHRY, CDR2 SYGVKD. After removal of 11 bases from V and 3 bases from J, the junction contained 6 bases not matched to a gene.

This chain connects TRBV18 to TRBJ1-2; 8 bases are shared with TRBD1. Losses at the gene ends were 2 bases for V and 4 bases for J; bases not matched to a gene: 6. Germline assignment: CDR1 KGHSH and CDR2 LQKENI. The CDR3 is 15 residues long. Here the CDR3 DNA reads TGTGCCAGCTCACCAAGACAGGGGACGAGCTATGGCTACACCTTC. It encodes CASSPRQGTSYGYTF.

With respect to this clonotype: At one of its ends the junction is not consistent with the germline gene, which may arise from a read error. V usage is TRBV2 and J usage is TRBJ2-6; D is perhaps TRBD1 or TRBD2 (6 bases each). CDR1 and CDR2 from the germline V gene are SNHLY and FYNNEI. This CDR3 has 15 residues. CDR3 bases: TGTGCCAGCAGTTCCGGGGGCTCTGGGGCCAACGCCCTGACTTTC. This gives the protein CASSSGGSGANALTF.

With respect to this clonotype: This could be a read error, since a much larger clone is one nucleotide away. CDR3 region: CASRGRRETYEQYF. In DNA, the CDR3 is TGTGCCAGCAGGGGCCGACGGGAGACCTACGAGCAGTACTTC. The chain recombines TRBV28 with TRBJ2-5; tentative D call: TRBD2 (6 bases). The J call is in doubt because the DNA end fits TRBJ2-7 better. This CDR3 has 14 residues. The germline V gene encodes CDR1 MDHEN and CDR2 SYDVKM.

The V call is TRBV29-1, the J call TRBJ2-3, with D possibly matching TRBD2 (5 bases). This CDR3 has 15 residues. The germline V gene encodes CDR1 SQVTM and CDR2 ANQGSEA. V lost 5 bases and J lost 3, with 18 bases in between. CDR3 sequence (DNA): TGCAGCGTTAGGTCTCTAGCACCCTCGACAGATACGCAGTATTTT. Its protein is CSVRSLAPSTDTQYF.

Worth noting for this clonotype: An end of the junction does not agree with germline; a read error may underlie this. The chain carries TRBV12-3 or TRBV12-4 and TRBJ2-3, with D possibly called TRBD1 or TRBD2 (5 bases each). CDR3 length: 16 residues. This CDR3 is CASSLGVAGSGDAQYF. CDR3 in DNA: TGTGCCAGCAGTCTCGGGGTAGCAGGGAGTGGAGATGCGCAGTATTTT.

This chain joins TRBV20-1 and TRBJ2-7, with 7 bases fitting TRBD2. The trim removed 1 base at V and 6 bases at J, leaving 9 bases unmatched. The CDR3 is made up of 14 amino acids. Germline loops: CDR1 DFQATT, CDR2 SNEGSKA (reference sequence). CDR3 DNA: TGCAGTGCTAGAGGAACAGCGGGGTTTGTCGAGCAGTACTTC. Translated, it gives CSARGTAGFVEQYF.

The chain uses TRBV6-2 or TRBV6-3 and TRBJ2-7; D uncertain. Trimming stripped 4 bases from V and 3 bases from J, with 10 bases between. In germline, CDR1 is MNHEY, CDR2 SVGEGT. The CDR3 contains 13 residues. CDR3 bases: TGTGCCAGCAGTTTTGATATAGACTACGAGCAGTACTTC. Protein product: CASSFDIDYEQYF.

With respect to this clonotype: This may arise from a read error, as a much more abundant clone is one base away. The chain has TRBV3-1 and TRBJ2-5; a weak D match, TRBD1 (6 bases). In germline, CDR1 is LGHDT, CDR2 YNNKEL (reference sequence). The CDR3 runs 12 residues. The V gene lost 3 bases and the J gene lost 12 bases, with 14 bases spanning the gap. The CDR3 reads CASSQGALEEYF. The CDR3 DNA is TGTGCCAGCAGCCAGGGGGCGCTTGAGGAGTACTTC.

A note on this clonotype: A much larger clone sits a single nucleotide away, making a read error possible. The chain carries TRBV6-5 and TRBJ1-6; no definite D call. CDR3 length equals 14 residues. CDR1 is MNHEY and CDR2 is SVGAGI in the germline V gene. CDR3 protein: CAGSYGLERSPLHF. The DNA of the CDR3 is TGTGCCGGCAGTTACGGACTTGAACGTTCACCCCTCCACTTT.